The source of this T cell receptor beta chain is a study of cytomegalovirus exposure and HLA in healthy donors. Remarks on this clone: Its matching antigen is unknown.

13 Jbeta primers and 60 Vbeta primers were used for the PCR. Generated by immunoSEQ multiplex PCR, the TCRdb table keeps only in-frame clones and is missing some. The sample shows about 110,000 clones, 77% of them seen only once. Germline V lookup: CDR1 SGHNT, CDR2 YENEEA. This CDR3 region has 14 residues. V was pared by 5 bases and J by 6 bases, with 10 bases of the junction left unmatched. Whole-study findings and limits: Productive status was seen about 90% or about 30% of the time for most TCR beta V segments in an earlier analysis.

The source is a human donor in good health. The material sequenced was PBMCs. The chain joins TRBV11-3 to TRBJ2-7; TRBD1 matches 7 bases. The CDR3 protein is CASSPTIDRVEQYF. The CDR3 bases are TGTGCCAGCAGCCCAACGATCGACAGGGTCGAGCAGTACTTC.